These 31 T cell receptor beta chains were all obtained from the same sample, sequenced in a study of shared clonotypes between healthy human individuals. Libraries were prepared by immunoSEQ multiplex PCR; TCRdb keeps only in-frame clonotypes and omits some of them. The table includes around 610,000 clones, around 96% detected once. Naive CD8 populations comprised CD45RO-negative cells positively selected for CCR7, excluding terminally differentiated effector memory CD45RA+ cells. Sample: naive CD8+ T cells sorted from blood. These receptors were taken from a woman younger than 45 in good health.

The chain has TRBV7-9 and TRBJ2-5; possible D gene TRBD2, 5 bases. TRBJ2-7 explains the end of the DNA better; the J call may be wrong. This CDR3 contains 11 residues. Germline V CDR1 and CDR2: SEHNR, FQNEAQ (reference sequence). CDR3 sequence reads: CASSLSGEQYF. The DNA of the CDR3 is TGTGCCAGCAGCTTAAGCGGCGAGCAGTACTTC.

This rearrangement joins TRBV6-5 to TRBJ2-1; no clear D. The CDR3 sequence is 13 residues long. Germline CDR1 reads MNHEY; CDR2 reads SVGAGI. V lost 2 bases, J lost 0 bases, and 2 bases lay in between. CDR3 sequence (DNA): TGTGCCAGCAGTTACCACTCCTACAATGAGCAGTTCTTC. This codes for CASSYHSYNEQFF.

The chain joins TRBV5-1 to TRBJ1-2, with D maybe TRBD1 (6 bases). Looked up from germline, CDR1 is SGHRS and CDR2 is YFSETQ. The CDR3 covers 17 residues. V shed 2 bases and J shed 4 bases, with 21 bases lying between them. CDR3 nucleotides: TGCGCCAGCAGCTTCAAGGCAGGGGAAGAGTATCGCTATGGCTACACCTTC. This gives the protein CASSFKAGEEYRYGYTF.

The gene calls are TRBV7-9 and TRBJ2-3; D gene uncertain. V was cut by 5 bases and J by 2 bases, with 20 bases left in between. This CDR3 has 17 residues. CDR1 is SEHNR and CDR2 is FQNEAQ in the germline V gene (reference sequence). For the CDR3, the DNA is TGTGCCAGCAGCATAGGAACCTTGGTTCTCGACACAGATACGCAGTATTTT. Encoded protein: CASSIGTLVLDTDTQYF.

The chain couples TRBV5-4 to TRBJ2-3, with TRBD2 matching over 10 bases. CDR1 and CDR2 (germline): SGHNT, YYREEE (reference sequence). V was clipped by 4 bases and J by 4 bases; unmatched bases: 3. This CDR3 comprises 14 residues. The CDR3: CASSQGLAADTQYF. CDR3 DNA: TGTGCCAGCAGCCAAGGACTAGCGGCAGATACGCAGTATTTT.

This clone occurred a few times. The rearrangement joins TRBV6-4 to TRBJ1-1; D gene unclear. Between the trimmed V and J ends, which lost 4 bases and 2 bases, there was a span of 8 bases. In germline, CDR1 is MRHNA, CDR2 SNTAGT. The CDR3 runs 13 residues. CDR3 bases: TGTGCCAGCAGTGTGGCAGGAAACACTGAAGCTTTCTTT. Translating gives CASSVAGNTEAFF.

The chain recombines TRBV7-8 with TRBJ2-7, with 9 bases matching TRBD2. Germline V gene data show CDR1 as SGHVS and CDR2 as FQNEAQ. The ends lost 5 bases at V and 6 bases at J; junction bases unmatched: 11. The CDR3 sequence is 15 residues long. CDR3 bases: TGTGCCAGCAGCACATTAGCGGGAGTCCCCTCCGAGCAGTACTTC. Its translation is CASSTLAGVPSEQYF.

This clone came up once. The chain recombines TRBV27 with TRBJ2-1; D tentatively reads TRBD1 or TRBD2 (5 bases each). The CDR3 is 15 amino acids. Germline V gene lookup returns CDR1 MNHEY and CDR2 SMNVEV (reference sequence). Trimming cost V 5 bases and J 1 base, with 12 bases left between them. CDR3 residues: CASSHGGGSYNEQFF. DNA of the CDR3: TGTGCCAGCAGTCATGGGGGTGGATCCTACAATGAGCAGTTCTTC.

This chain connects TRBV11-2 to TRBJ2-5, with 8 nucleotides matching TRBD2. V lost 0 bases to trimming and J lost 3 bases; unmatched junction nucleotides: 9. The CDR3 length is 17 residues. Germline-derived CDR1 and CDR2 are SGHAT and FQNNGV. The CDR3 DNA reads TGTGCCAGCAGCTTAGATCGCGGGGGGACTGAAGAAGAGACCCAGTACTTC. Its translation: CASSLDRGGTEEETQYF.

The genes are TRBV9 and TRBJ2-3, with D possibly matching TRBD1 (5 bases). The CDR3 loop spans 14 amino acids. Germline V gene lookup returns CDR1 SGDLS and CDR2 YYNGEE. The V and J ends lost 0 bases and 4 bases respectively, with 9 bases between them. For the CDR3, the DNA is TGTGCCAGCAGCGTAGGGACAATTCCAGATACGCAGTATTTT. It is translated as CASSVGTIPDTQYF.

This clone was observed a single time. V usage is TRBV6-1 and J usage is TRBJ2-7; D is possibly TRBD1 (7 bases). V lost 5 bases and J lost 9, with 14 bases in between. CDR1 is MNHNS, CDR2 SASEGT, per germline. The CDR3 covers 12 residues. CDR3 sequence: CASSPGGIWQYF. CDR3 nucleotide sequence: TGTGCCAGCAGTCCAGGGGGGATCTGGCAGTACTTC.

This clone was found once. The chain joins TRBV30 to TRBJ2-7; D perhaps matches TRBD1 (6 bases). V was shortened by 5 bases and J by 5 bases, with 31 bases between the two germline ends. The CDR3 spans 18 residues. Germline-derived CDR1 and CDR2 are GTSNPN and SVGIG (reference sequence). CDR3 nucleotide sequence: TGTGCCTGGTTTCCACACTTCCAGGGGATCGATGTGCCGGACGAGCAGTACTTC. Translation gives CAWFPHFQGIDVPDEQYF. The entire variable domain, with the rest obtained from reference TRBV30 and TRBJ2-7, is as follows: SQTIHQWPATLVQPVGSPLSLECTVEGTSNPNLYWYRQAAGRGLQLLFYSVGIGQISSEVPQNLSASRPQDRQFILSSKKLLLSDSGFYLCAWFPHFQGIDVPDEQYFGPGTRLTVT.

The V and J genes are TRBV28 and TRBJ1-1; 9 bases are shared with TRBD1. This CDR3 has 13 residues. Germline V CDR1 and CDR2: MDHEN, SYDVKM. With V trimmed by 6 bases and J by 5 bases, 4 bases remained unmatched. The chain's CDR3 is CASSDRGYTEAFF. The CDR3 nucleotides are TGTGCCAGCAGCGACAGGGGGTATACTGAAGCTTTCTTT.

V usage is TRBV11-2 and J usage is TRBJ1-2; tentative D call: TRBD1 (5 bases). Germline V gene lookup returns CDR1 SGHAT and CDR2 FQNNGV. This CDR3 spans 13 amino acids. The V end lost 8 bases, the J end lost 1 base, and 11 bases lay between the germline ends. CDR3 sequence reads: CASGPGVNYGYTF. In DNA, the CDR3 is TGTGCCAGCGGTCCGGGGGTTAACTATGGCTACACCTTC.

The J gene is TRBJ2-7, the V gene TRBV5-6; D possibly corresponds to TRBD1 (6 bases). In germline, CDR1 is SGHDT, CDR2 YYEEEE. The CDR3 extends over 14 amino acids. Trimming removed 0 bases from V and 6 bases from J, with 13 bases in between. The CDR3 DNA reads as TGTGCCAGCAGCTTGGGGGGGCGAACCCCCGAGCAGTACTTC. Translation: CASSLGGRTPEQYF. Complete variable domain (other parts from reference TRBV5-6 and TRBJ2-7): DAGVTQSPTHLIKTRGQQVTLRCSPKSGHDTVSWYQQALGQGPQFIFQYYEEEERQRGNFPDRFSGHQFPNYSSELNVNALLLGDSALYLCASSLGGRTPEQYFGPGTRLTVT.

V gene TRBV6-5 combines with J gene TRBJ1-1; no definite D call. The CDR3 spans 14 residues. Trimming removed 2 bases from V and 1 base from J, with 8 bases in between. Germline V gene data show CDR1 as MNHEY and CDR2 as SVGAGI. CDR3 region: CASSYVGKNTEAFF. The CDR3 region has the DNA TGTGCCAGCAGTTACGTTGGCAAGAACACTGAAGCTTTCTTT.

This chain connects TRBV29-1 to TRBJ1-2; D perhaps matches TRBD1 (5 bases). V dropped 1 base and J dropped 4 bases, with 10 bases sitting between them. The CDR3 extends over 13 amino acids. CDR1 SQVTM and CDR2 ANQGSEA come from the germline V gene. Here the CDR3 DNA reads TGCAGCGTTGAAGGCGGGGCCGTCTATGGCTACACCTTC. Its translation: CSVEGGAVYGYTF. The whole variable domain, filled in from reference TRBV29-1 and TRBJ1-2, reads SAVISQKPSRDICQRGTSLTIQCQVDSQVTMMFWYRQQPGQSLTLIATANQGSEATYESGFVIDKFPISRPNLTFSTLTVSNMSPEDSSIYLCSVEGGAVYGYTFGSGTRLTVV.

This CDR3 reads CASRPGLSTGELFF. The CDR3 DNA reads TGTGCCAGCAGACCGGGACTATCTACCGGGGAGCTGTTTTTT. V is TRBV27 and J is TRBJ2-2, with 7 bases fitting TRBD2. The V gene's germline CDR1 is MNHEY and CDR2 SMNVEV (reference sequence). The CDR3 totals 14 residues. V shed 6 bases, J shed 5 bases, and the junction held 6 bases outside the gene matches.

V and J are TRBV2 and TRBJ1-1; D possibly corresponds to TRBD1 (5 bases). Germline V CDR1 and CDR2: SNHLY, FYNNEI. Trimming stripped 3 bases from V and 0 bases from J, with 8 bases between. This CDR3 region has 14 residues. In DNA form, the CDR3 reads TGTGCCAGCAGTGAGGGCAGGGTGAACACTGAAGCTTTCTTT. This encodes CASSEGRVNTEAFF.

J is TRBJ2-1 and V is TRBV19, with 9 positions matching TRBD1. Trimming removed 2 bases from V and 9 bases from J; junction bases left unmatched: 11. Germline CDR1 reads LNHDA; CDR2 reads SQIVND (reference sequence). The CDR3 runs to 16 residues. CDR3: CASSISHGQGYSEQFF. The CDR3 DNA reads TGTGCCAGTAGTATATCACACGGACAGGGGTATAGTGAGCAGTTCTTC.

The chain joins TRBV12-1 to TRBJ2-7; the listed D gene, TRBD1, was not tested against the DNA. TRBV12-1 is shown as a pseudogene. There are 12 residues in the CDR3. This chain's CDR3 is CASSPQGDEQYF. CDR3 nucleotide sequence: TGTGCCAGCAGCCCCCAGGGGGACGAGCAGTACTTC.

The V gene is TRBV13, the J gene TRBJ2-7; weak D call: TRBD1 (5 bases). The CDR3 is made up of 13 amino acids. Trimming stripped 5 bases from V and 7 bases from J, with 15 bases between. CDR1 and CDR2 (germline): PRHDT, FYEKMQ (reference sequence). CDR3 sequence reads: CASSHEGAREQYF. In DNA form, the CDR3 reads TGTGCCAGCAGCCATGAAGGGGCTCGGGAGCAGTACTTC. Complete variable domain (other parts from reference TRBV13 and TRBJ2-7): AAGVIQSPRHLIKEKRETATLKCYPIPRHDTVYWYQQGPGQDPQFLISFYEKMQSDKGSIPDRFSAQQFSDYHSELNMSSLELGDSALYFCASSHEGAREQYFGPGTRLTVT.

The gene calls are TRBV5-6 and TRBJ2-2; D possibly corresponds to TRBD2 (5 bases). Germline V gene lookup returns CDR1 SGHDT and CDR2 YYEEEE. With 1 base removed from V and 6 bases from J, the gap between germline ends came to 10 bases. CDR3 size: 14 residues. CDR3 sequence reads: CASSLRLRAGELFF. The CDR3 DNA follows: TGTGCCAGCAGCTTGCGTCTGAGGGCCGGGGAGCTGTTTTTT.

The J gene is TRBJ2-7, the V gene TRBV4-1; TRBD1 might be the D (5 bases). The CDR3 contains 14 residues. Trimming left V 1 base short and J 5 bases short, with 12 bases between. Germline V gene data show CDR1 as MGHRA and CDR2 as YSYEKL. CDR3 region: CASSQGSRVHEQYF. CDR3 DNA sequence: TGCGCCAGCAGCCAAGGGTCCAGGGTCCACGAGCAGTACTTC.

The chain couples TRBV27 to TRBJ2-3; 7 nucleotides line up with TRBD2. Germline V lookup: CDR1 MNHEY, CDR2 SMNVEV (reference sequence). The trim removed 8 bases at V and 3 bases at J, leaving 14 bases unmatched. The CDR3 is made up of 16 amino acids. CDR3 amino acids: CASAFGEGRATDTQYF. In DNA, the CDR3 is TGTGCCAGCGCCTTTGGCGAGGGGAGGGCTACAGATACGCAGTATTTT.

The CDR3 region is CASSLTGAVTEAFF. DNA for the CDR3: TGTGCCAGCAGCTTAACCGGGGCCGTCACTGAAGCTTTCTTT. The rearrangement uses TRBV13 and TRBJ1-1, with a tentative D call TRBD1 (5 bases). This CDR3 has 14 amino acids. Between the trimmed V and J ends, which lost 2 bases and 4 bases, there was a span of 11 bases. Germline values: CDR1 PRHDT, CDR2 FYEKMQ (reference sequence).

Of note for this clone: The sample has other DNA sequences that encode this CDR3 too. This chain links TRBV27 with TRBJ1-1, with a possible D match to TRBD1 (5 bases). V was cut by 5 bases and J by 1 base, with 8 bases left in between. This CDR3 comprises 13 residues. CDR1 is MNHEY, CDR2 SMNVEV, per germline (reference sequence). CDR3 in amino acids: CASSLTENTEAFF. In nucleotides, the CDR3 is TGTGCCAGCAGTCTGACAGAGAACACTGAAGCTTTCTTT.

The J gene is TRBJ2-7, the V gene TRBV6-5; a weak D match, TRBD2 (5 bases). Germline CDR1 MNHEY, CDR2 SVGAGI. The CDR3 covers 15 residues. V gave up 6 bases and J gave up 0 bases, with 15 bases separating them. Here the CDR3 DNA reads TGTGCCAGCAGGGACCCTTTACGGGACTCCTACGAGCAGTACTTC. This translates into CASRDPLRDSYEQYF.

The chain links TRBV10-3 to TRBJ2-1, with D hard to call. Trimming stripped 0 bases from V and 15 bases from J, with 12 bases between. CDR1 ENHRY and CDR2 SYGVKD come from the germline V gene. The length of the CDR3 is 12 residues. DNA for the CDR3: TGTGCCATCAGTGAGTCGGAATTAGATAGGTTCTTC. It is translated as CAISESELDRFF.

The V and J genes are TRBV19 and TRBJ1-1, with a tentative D call TRBD1 (5 bases). V shed 4 bases and J shed 0 bases, with 21 bases lying between them. Germline loops: CDR1 LNHDA, CDR2 SQIVND (reference sequence). The CDR3 consists of 18 residues. CDR3 sequence (DNA): TGTGCCAGTAGTACGGACACGGAGGTCTCCCTCATGAACACTGAAGCTTTCTTT. It codes for CASSTDTEVSLMNTEAFF. Complete variable domain (other parts from reference TRBV19 and TRBJ1-1): DGGITQSPKYLFRKEGQNVTLSCEQNLNHDAMYWYRQDPGQGLRLIYYSQIVNDFQKGDIAEGYSVSREKKESFPLTVTSAQKNPTAFYLCASSTDTEVSLMNTEAFFGQGTRLTVV.

This clone appeared once. J is TRBJ2-1 and V is TRBV7-8; 9 bases match TRBD2. The CDR3 length is 17 residues. The germline CDR1 and CDR2 sequences are SGHVS and FQNEAQ. The V segment lost 5 bases and the J segment 4 bases; nucleotides outside the gene matches: 12. The CDR3 DNA reads as TGTGCCAGCAGCAATCCCCAACTAGCGGGTCCATACAATGAGCAGTTCTTC. Translated, it gives CASSNPQLAGPYNEQFF.